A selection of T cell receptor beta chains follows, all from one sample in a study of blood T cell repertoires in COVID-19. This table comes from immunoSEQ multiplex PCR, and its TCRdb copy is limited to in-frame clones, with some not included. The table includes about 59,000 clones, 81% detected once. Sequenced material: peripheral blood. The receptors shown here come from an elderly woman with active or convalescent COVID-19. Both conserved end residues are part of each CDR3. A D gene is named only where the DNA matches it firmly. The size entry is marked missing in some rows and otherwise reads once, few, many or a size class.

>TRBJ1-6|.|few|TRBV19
TGTGCCAGTAGTATCACGGCCCGGGTGAGGAATTCACCCCTCCACTTT
CASSITARVRNSPLHF
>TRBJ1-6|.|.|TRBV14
TGTGCCAGCAGCCAAGGTTACAGGGTTAATTCACCCCTCCACTTT
CASSQGYRVNSPLHF
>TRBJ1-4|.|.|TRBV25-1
TGTGCCAGCCGAATCGGGGGGTTAAATGAAAAACTGTTTTTT
CASRIGGLNEKLFF
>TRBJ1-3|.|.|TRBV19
TGTGCCAGTTACGACGGGGACTCTGGAAACACCATATATTTT
CASYDGDSGNTIYF
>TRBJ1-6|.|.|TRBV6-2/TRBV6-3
TGTGCCAGCAGTTACATTTCAGGGAACAATTCACCCCTCCACTTT
CASSYISGNNSPLHF
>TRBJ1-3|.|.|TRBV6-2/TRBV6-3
TGTGCCAGCAGTTACGACAGCTCTGGAAACACCATATATTTT
CASSYDSSGNTIYF
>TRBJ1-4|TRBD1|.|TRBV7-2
TGTGCCAGCAGCTTCCAAGGGGGCCTGACTGAAAAACTGTTTTTT
CASSFQGGLTEKLFF
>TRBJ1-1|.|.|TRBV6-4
TGTGCCAGCAGAAGCGAAGAAGGCGGCACTGAAGCTTTCTTT
CASRSEEGGTEAFF
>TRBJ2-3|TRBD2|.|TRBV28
TGTGCCAGCATCCCTCCGGGACTAGCGGGGGGCACAGATACGCAGTATTTT
CASIPPGLAGGTDTQYF
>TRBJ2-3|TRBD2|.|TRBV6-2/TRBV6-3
TGTGCCAGCAGTTACTCGACTGGCGGGGGTTCCATAGATACGCAGTATTTT
CASSYSTGGGSIDTQYF
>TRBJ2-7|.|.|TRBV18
TGTGCCAGCTCATCCGGACAGCCCTACGAGCAGTACTTC
CASSSGQPYEQYF
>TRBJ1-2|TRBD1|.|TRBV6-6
TGTGCCACCGGACAGGACTATGGCTACACCTTC
CATGQDYGYTF
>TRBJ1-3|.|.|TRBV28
TGTGCCAGCAGTTTCGCCAGACTCTCTGGAAACACCATATATTTT
CASSFARLSGNTIYF
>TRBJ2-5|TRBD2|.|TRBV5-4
TGTGCCAGCAGCTCCTTCGGGGGGGCCGAGGAGACCCAGTACTTC
CASSSFGGAEETQYF
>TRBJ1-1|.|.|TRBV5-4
TGTGCCAGCAGTCCAGGGTTCACTGAAGCTTTCTTT
CASSPGFTEAFF
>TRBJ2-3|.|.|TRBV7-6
TGTGCCAGCAGCTTAGCCGGACAAGGGGTGACGGATACGCAGTATTTT
CASSLAGQGVTDTQYF
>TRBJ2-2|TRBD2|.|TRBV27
TGTGCCAGCAGTTTATCAGCGGGGGGGCCCGTGAACACCGGGGAGCTGTTTTTT
CASSLSAGGPVNTGELFF
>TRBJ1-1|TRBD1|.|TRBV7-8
TGTGCCAGCAGCCTCCGTTCCGACCGACAGGGCGAGGCTGAAGCTTTCTTT
CASSLRSDRQGEAEAFF
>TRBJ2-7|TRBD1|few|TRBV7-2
TGTGCCAGCAGCCCAGGACAGGGGAGATACGAGCAGTACTTC
CASSPGQGRYEQYF
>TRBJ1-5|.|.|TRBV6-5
TGTGCCAGCAGTTACGCTCAGGGGAGCAATCAGCCCCAGCATTTT
CASSYAQGSNQPQHF
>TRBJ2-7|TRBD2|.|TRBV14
TGTGCCAGCAGCCGGCGGGGGGACTCCTACGAGCAGTACTTC
CASSRRGDSYEQYF
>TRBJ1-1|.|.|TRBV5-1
TGCGCCAGCAGCTTGGCCTTGACAGGACAAATGAACACTGAAGCTTTCTTT
CASSLALTGQMNTEAFF
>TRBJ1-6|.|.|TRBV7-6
TGTGCCAGCAGCCGGGGTGATAATTCACCCCTCCACTTT
CASSRGDNSPLHF
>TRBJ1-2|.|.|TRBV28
TGTGCCAGCAGTTTTGAGGGCTATGGCTACACCTTC
CASSFEGYGYTF